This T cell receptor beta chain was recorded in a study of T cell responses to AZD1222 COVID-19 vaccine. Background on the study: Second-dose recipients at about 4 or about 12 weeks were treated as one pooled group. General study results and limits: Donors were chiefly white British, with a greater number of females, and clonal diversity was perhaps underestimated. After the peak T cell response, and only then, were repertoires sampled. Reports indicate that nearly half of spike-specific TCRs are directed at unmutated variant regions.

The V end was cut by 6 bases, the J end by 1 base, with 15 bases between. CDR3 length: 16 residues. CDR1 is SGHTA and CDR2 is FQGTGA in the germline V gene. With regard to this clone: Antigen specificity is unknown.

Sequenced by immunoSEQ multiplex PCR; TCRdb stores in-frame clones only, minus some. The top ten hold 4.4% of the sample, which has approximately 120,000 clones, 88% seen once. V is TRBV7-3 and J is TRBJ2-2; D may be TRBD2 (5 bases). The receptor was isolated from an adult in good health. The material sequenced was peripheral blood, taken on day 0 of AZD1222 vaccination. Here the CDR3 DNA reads TGTGCCAGCAGGATCCCAGCGGCGGTGAACACCGGGGAGCTGTTTTTT. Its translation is CASRIPAAVNTGELFF.